A selection of T cell receptor beta chains follows, all from one sample in a study of T cell responses to AZD1222 COVID-19 vaccine. The assay was immunoSEQ multiplex PCR, and TCRdb's table has in-frame clones only and misses some. Seen here are about 190,000 clones, more than 80% observed once, and the top ten hold 6.9%. The sample was peripheral blood, taken on day 0 of AZD1222 vaccination. The source of these receptors is an adult in good health. Both conserved end residues are part of each CDR3. A D gene is named only where the DNA matches it firmly. Rows give clone size only sometimes, using once, few, many, or a class for an expanded clone.

J gene	D gene	V gene	clone size	CDR3 protein	CDR3 DNA
TRBJ1-5	NA	TRBV6-2/TRBV6-3	NA	CASSSINQPQHF	TGTGCCAGCAGTTCGATAAATCAGCCCCAGCATTTT
TRBJ2-6	NA	TRBV27	once	CASSLESSGANVLTF	TGTGCCAGCAGTTTAGAAAGCTCTGGGGCCAACGTCCTGACTTTC
TRBJ2-1	TRBD2	TRBV7-2	NA	CASSLASGGVYNEQFF	TGTGCCAGCAGCTTAGCTAGCGGGGGGGTTTACAATGAGCAGTTCTTC
TRBJ1-2	NA	TRBV21-1	NA	CASSKEFAGANYGYTF	TGTGCCAGCAGCAAAGAGTTCGCGGGAGCCAACTATGGCTACACCTTC
TRBJ1-6	NA	TRBV5-6	NA	CASSLDGEDSPLHF	TGTGCCAGCAGCTTGGATGGGGAAGATTCACCCCTCCACTTT
TRBJ1-6	NA	TRBV9	NA	CASSIRGGANSPLHF	TGTGCCAGCAGCATCCGGGGGGGTGCCAATTCACCCCTCCACTTT
TRBJ2-2	TRBD1	TRBV7-6	NA	CASSWGQRKNTGELFF	TGTGCCAGCAGCTGGGGACAGCGGAAGAACACCGGGGAGCTGTTTTTT
TRBJ2-1	NA	TRBV6-5	NA	CASSYSRMSYNEQFF	TGTGCCAGCAGTTACTCGAGGATGTCCTACAATGAGCAGTTCTTC
TRBJ1-5	NA	TRBV3-1/TRBV3-2	NA	CASSQGTFIQPQHF	TGTGCCAGCAGCCAAGGGACCTTTATTCAGCCCCAGCATTTT
TRBJ2-3	NA	TRBV7-9	NA	CASRARFTFTDTQYF	TGTGCCAGCAGGGCTAGGTTTACGTTCACAGATACGCAGTATTTT
TRBJ1-6	NA	TRBV5-1	NA	CASTYGADRTANSPLHF	TGCGCCAGCACTTACGGGGCAGACAGAACCGCCAATTCACCCCTCCACTTT
TRBJ1-2	TRBD1	TRBV5-1	NA	CASSWGTGESRGYTF	TGCGCCAGCAGCTGGGGGACAGGGGAGAGTCGGGGCTACACCTTC
TRBJ2-7	NA	TRBV29-1	NA	CSVIHPMSYEQYF	TGCAGCGTTATCCACCCGATGTCCTACGAGCAGTACTTC
TRBJ1-3	NA	TRBV3-1/TRBV3-2	few	CASSQDWGAGNTIYF	TGTGCCAGCAGCCAAGATTGGGGGGCCGGAAACACCATATATTTT
TRBJ2-5	NA	TRBV18	NA	CASSPNPRGDETQYF	TGTGCCAGCTCACCTAACCCCCGCGGGGACGAGACCCAGTACTTC